What follows are 27 T cell receptor beta chains derived from one specimen sequenced in a study of cytomegalovirus exposure and HLA in healthy donors. Here immunoSEQ multiplex PCR was the method, and the copy in TCRdb shows in-frame clones only, minus some. The sample carries around 73,000 clones, around 90% recorded once. Sequencing input: PBMCs. Receptors were obtained from a woman younger than 35 in good health and CMV-seropositive.

The chain is built from TRBV7-6 and TRBJ2-5; D unclear. The ends were cut back, 1 base at V and 1 base at J, with 10 bases in the middle. Germline values: CDR1 SGHVS, CDR2 FNYEAQ. This CDR3 has 15 residues. This chain's CDR3 is CASSLGYSLQETQYF. In DNA, the CDR3 is TGTGCCAGCAGCTTAGGGTACAGTCTCCAAGAGACCCAGTACTTC. Together with reference TRBV7-6 and TRBJ2-5, the CDR3 gives the full variable domain: GAGVSQSPRYKVTKRGQDVALRCDPISGHVSLYWYRQALGQGPEFLTYFNYEAQQDKSGLPNDRFSAERPEGSISTLTIQRTEQRDSAMYRCASSLGYSLQETQYFGPGTRLLVL.

This clone was seen once. The chain links TRBV19 to TRBJ1-5; a possible D gene is TRBD1 (5 bases). V was pared by 6 bases and J by 6 bases, with 9 bases between. The CDR3 totals 12 residues. Germline V gene sequence: CDR1 LNHDA, CDR2 SQIVND (reference sequence). The CDR3 nucleotides are TGTGCCAGTAGAATCCAGGGTCAGCCCCAGCATTTT. This gives the protein CASRIQGQPQHF.

V gene TRBV7-9 combines with J gene TRBJ2-3, with 11 positions matching TRBD2. The V gene end was trimmed by 3 bases and the J gene end by 2 bases; junction bases not matched to a gene: 4. Germline loops: CDR1 SEHNR, CDR2 FQNEAQ (reference sequence). CDR3 length equals 16 residues. In DNA form, the CDR3 reads TGTGCCAGCAGCTTCCTAGCGGGGGGCTTCACAGATACGCAGTATTTT. It is translated as CASSFLAGGFTDTQYF. Filled out from reference TRBV7-9 and TRBJ2-3, the complete variable domain reads DTGVSQNPRHKITKRGQNVTFRCDPISEHNRLYWYRQTLGQGPEFLTYFQNEAQLEKSRLLSDRFSAERPKGSFSTLEIQRTEQGDSAMYLCASSFLAGGFTDTQYFGPGTRLTVL.

The V call is TRBV19, the J call TRBJ2-2; TRBD2 is a possible D gene (6 bases). The CDR3 length is 15 residues. The V end was cut by 6 bases, the J end by 3 bases, with 14 bases between. Germline CDR1 reads LNHDA; CDR2 reads SQIVND (reference sequence). The CDR3 is CASRYRDWDTGELFF. CDR3 DNA sequence: TGTGCCAGTAGATACCGGGACTGGGACACCGGGGAGCTGTTTTTT.

The CDR3 is CASSEREINEQFF. CDR3 nucleotide sequence: TGTGCCAGCAGTGAGCGGGAGATCAATGAGCAGTTCTTC. The chain recombines TRBV6-1 with TRBJ2-1, with 7 bases that match TRBD2. Trimming removed 3 bases from V and 6 bases from J; junction bases left unmatched: 2. Per the germline V gene, CDR1 is MNHNS and CDR2 is SASEGT. The CDR3 contains 13 residues.

This chain links TRBV6-1 with TRBJ1-1; D gene uncertain. With 3 bases removed from V and 0 bases from J, the gap between germline ends came to 11 bases. The CDR3 extends over 15 amino acids. Germline CDR1 reads MNHNS; CDR2 reads SASEGT. The CDR3 loop is CASSDRGALNTEAFF. CDR3 nucleotides: TGTGCCAGCAGTGATCGCGGAGCATTGAACACTGAAGCTTTCTTT.

This clone has just a few counts. The V gene is TRBV28, the J gene TRBJ2-7; D gene uncertain. CDR3 length: 12 residues. Trimming took off 8 bases at V and 2 bases at J, with 10 bases between the two ends. The germline V gene encodes CDR1 MDHEN and CDR2 SYDVKM. Here the CDR3 DNA reads TGTGCCAGCGGGTCGGGTCCCTACGAGCAGTACTTC. It specifies CASGSGPYEQYF.

The chain recombines TRBV28 with TRBJ1-2; D is perhaps TRBD1 (6 bases). The CDR3 has 13 residues. Germline CDR1 MDHEN, CDR2 SYDVKM. V was trimmed by 6 bases and J by 3 bases, leaving 11 bases between them. CDR3 coding DNA: TGTGCCAGCAGACAGGGTTCTTACTATGGCTACACCTTC. It is translated as CASRQGSYYGYTF.

The chain has TRBV11-2 and TRBJ2-7; 9 bases match TRBD1. Germline V gene lookup returns CDR1 SGHAT and CDR2 FQNNGV. V was pared by 1 base and J by 4 bases, with 8 bases of the junction left unmatched. The CDR3 contains 16 residues. Here the CDR3 DNA reads TGTGCCAGCAGCTTAGTTGGGACAGGGATAACATACGAGCAGTACTTC. Protein: CASSLVGTGITYEQYF.

The chain is built from TRBV6-5 and TRBJ2-7; D is possibly TRBD2 (5 bases). The CDR3 runs to 15 residues. Trimming pared 6 bases from V and 2 bases from J, leaving 17 bases between. Germline V gene lookup returns CDR1 MNHEY and CDR2 SVGAGI. CDR3 DNA: TGTGCCAGCAGAGAATATAACGGGGAAACCTACGAGCAGTACTTC. As protein: CASREYNGETYEQYF.

This chain connects TRBV10-3 to TRBJ2-2, with TRBD1 matching 10 bases. Trimming cost V 7 bases and J 6 bases; bases outside gene matches: 5. The germline gives CDR1 ENHRY, CDR2 SYGVKD. The CDR3 extends over 14 amino acids. The CDR3 region has the DNA TGTGCCATCAAAGGGACAGGGGTTCCCGGGGAGCTGTTTTTT. It translates to CAIKGTGVPGELFF.

The V and J genes are TRBV6-1 and TRBJ2-1, with 7 bases lining up with TRBD1. The CDR3 consists of 14 residues. Germline CDR1 and CDR2: MNHNS and SASEGT. Trimming cost V 6 bases and J 7 bases; bases outside gene matches: 9. CDR3 loop: CASRERQGLNEQFF. For the CDR3, the DNA is TGTGCCAGCAGAGAGAGACAGGGCCTAAATGAGCAGTTCTTC.

CDR3 in amino acids: CASSLVAQYF. CDR3 sequence (DNA): TGTGCCAGCAGTTTAGTAGCGCAGTATTTT. J is TRBJ2-3 and V is TRBV27; D gene unclear. V lost 2 bases and J lost 10, with 4 bases in between. The CDR3 sequence is 10 residues long. In germline, CDR1 is MNHEY, CDR2 SMNVEV (reference sequence).

The V gene is TRBV4-2, the J gene TRBJ2-1, with 11 bases matching TRBD1. Germline V gives CDR1 LGHNA, CDR2 YNFKEQ. CDR3 length equals 16 residues. Trimming cost V 0 bases and J 6 bases; bases outside gene matches: 4. Here the CDR3 reads CASSQDLGTGGNEQFF. The CDR3 DNA reads TGTGCCAGCAGCCAAGATCTAGGGACAGGGGGCAATGAGCAGTTCTTC.

CDR3 loop: CASTRGTDTQYF. Here the CDR3 DNA reads TGTGCCAGTACCCGGGGCACAGATACGCAGTATTTT. This chain uses TRBV19 with TRBJ2-3; D gene ambiguous. The CDR3 covers 12 residues. CDR1 and CDR2 from the germline V gene are LNHDA and SQIVND (reference sequence). V gave up 7 bases and J gave up 1 base, with 6 bases separating them.

The genes are TRBV25-1 and TRBJ2-5, with 7 nucleotides matching TRBD2. There are 13 residues in the CDR3. CDR1 is MGHDK and CDR2 is SYGVNS in the germline V gene. V shed 6 bases and J 7 bases; nucleotides not matched to a gene: 8. Here the CDR3 reads CASSRTRGGTQYF. CDR3 in DNA: TGTGCCAGCAGCCGGACACGCGGGGGGACCCAGTACTTC. Based on the CDR3 plus reference TRBV25-1 and TRBJ2-5, the full variable domain is EADIYQTPRYLVIGTGKKITLECSQTMGHDKMYWYQQDPGMELHLIHYSYGVNSTEKGDLSSESTVSRIRTEHFPLTLESARPSHTSQYLCASSRTRGGTQYFGPGTRLLVL.

The chain combines TRBV6-6 with TRBJ1-5; 8 bases line up with TRBD1. Trimming took 6 bases from V and 2 from J; bases not matched to a gene: 3. Germline lookup yields CDR1 MNHNY and CDR2 SVGAGI (reference sequence). CDR3 length: 14 residues. This chain's CDR3 is CASSDRGGNQPQHF. The CDR3, as DNA: TGTGCCAGCAGCGACAGGGGCGGCAATCAGCCCCAGCATTTT.

The CDR3 sequence is CASSTLVFHEQYF. In nucleotides, the CDR3 is TGTGCCAGCAGCACTCTGGTTTTCCACGAGCAGTACTTC. This chain connects TRBV7-9 to TRBJ2-7, with D unclear. CDR3 length equals 13 residues. Germline-derived CDR1 and CDR2 are SEHNR and FQNEAQ (reference sequence). Trimming removed 5 bases at V and 5 bases at J, with 13 bases between.

The V gene is TRBV10-3, the J gene TRBJ1-1; tentative D call: TRBD1 (6 bases). Germline loops: CDR1 ENHRY, CDR2 SYGVKD. The V end lost 4 bases, the J end lost 1 base, and 13 bases lay between the germline ends. The CDR3 sequence is 15 residues long. CDR3 nucleotides: TGTGCCATCAGTGCGGGGGGCGCAGAGAACACTGAAGCTTTCTTT. As protein: CAISAGGAENTEAFF.

This clone was observed once. The chain couples TRBV19 to TRBJ1-5, with TRBD1 matching 7 bases. This CDR3 region has 14 residues. V shed 5 bases and J 2 bases; nucleotides not matched to a gene: 3. The germline V gene has CDR1 LNHDA and CDR2 SQIVND (reference sequence). This CDR3 is CASSVGQGNQPQHF. As DNA, the CDR3 is TGTGCCAGTAGTGTCGGACAGGGCAATCAGCCCCAGCATTTT.

This chain connects TRBV5-1 to TRBJ2-5; TRBD1 matches at 12 bases. J was trimmed by 2 bases and V by 5 bases; bases with no gene match: 10. Germline assignment: CDR1 SGHRS and CDR2 YFSETQ. The CDR3 is 17 amino acids. CDR3 DNA: TGCGCCAGCAGGAGGGGACAGGGGGCGAAAGGGCAAGAGACCCAGTACTTC. Its translation: CASRRGQGAKGQETQYF.

The V gene is TRBV29-1, the J gene TRBJ2-7; 8 nucleotides agree with TRBD2. CDR1 is SQVTM, CDR2 ANQGSEA, per germline. After removal of 7 bases from V and 2 bases from J, the junction contained 1 base not matched to a gene. The length of the CDR3 is 11 residues. CDR3: CSAGGAYEQYF. CDR3 nucleotide sequence: TGCAGCGCCGGGGGGGCCTACGAGCAGTACTTC.

This clone appeared a few times. The DNA of the CDR3 is TGTGCCAGCAGTGAAATAGGACAGGCCTACGAGCAGTACTTC. Protein: CASSEIGQAYEQYF. The V call is TRBV6-1, the J call TRBJ2-7; 7 bases align to TRBD1. This CDR3 comprises 14 residues. J lost 2 bases, V lost 2 bases, and 3 bases had no gene match. Germline V gene lookup returns CDR1 MNHNS and CDR2 SASEGT.

This chain joins TRBV20-1 and TRBJ2-7; the D is unclear. Trimming shortened V by 5 bases and J by 4 bases, and 9 bases separated the two germline ends. Germline-derived CDR1 and CDR2 are DFQATT and SNEGSKA (reference sequence). The CDR3 runs to 11 residues. The CDR3 region has the DNA TGCAGTGCTGCGGCATCTTACGAGCAGTACTTC. Translated: CSAAASYEQYF.

V is TRBV2 and J is TRBJ2-4; 7 nucleotides agree with TRBD1. CDR3 length: 13 residues. Germline V gene data show CDR1 as SNHLY and CDR2 as FYNNEI. Germline trimming cut 10 bases from V and 2 bases from J; bases unmatched to any gene: 5. The CDR3 coding sequence is TGTGCCACAGGGGGAGACCCCAAAAACATTCAGTACTTC. Its translation is CATGGDPKNIQYF.

The chain couples TRBV23-1 to TRBJ2-7, with D perhaps TRBD1 (6 bases). TRBV23-1 is classed as an ORF, of uncertain function. This CDR3 is built from 18 residues. V was clipped by 0 bases and J by 3 bases, with 21 bases between them. CDR3 in amino acids: CASSQSKGRTALIYEQYF. Here the CDR3 DNA reads TGCGCCAGCAGTCAATCGAAGGGCCGGACAGCCCTTATCTACGAGCAGTACTTC.

The rearrangement links TRBV30 to TRBJ1-2; 9 nucleotides align to TRBD1. The germline V gene encodes CDR1 GTSNPN and CDR2 SVGIG (reference sequence). J gave up 4 bases and V 5 bases, and 8 bases lay outside the gene matches. This CDR3 has 14 amino acids. The CDR3 DNA is TGTGCCTGGCGCAGACAGGGGGTTATCTATGGCTACACCTTC. The encoded protein is CAWRRQGVIYGYTF.